Listed here are 30 T cell receptor beta chains from one sample, sequenced in a study of a mutant IDH1 vaccine in newly diagnosed glioma. The time point denotes: week 47, end of study. The investigators gave 300 ug of mutant IDH1 20-mer peptide in each vaccine dose, together with topical imiquimod. The antigens of these receptors remain unknown. The assay was immunoSEQ multiplex PCR, and TCRdb's table has in-frame clones only and misses some. The sample comprises roughly 86,000 clones, over 85% of which are singletons, and 0.7% to 0.95% rests with the top ten. The sequencing used PBMCs, collected from a glioma patient whose treatment included an IDH1 peptide vaccine. The receptors were sampled from a woman aged 50 to 60 with glioma.

This chain links TRBV7-2 with TRBJ2-1; D remains ambiguous. The CDR3 contains 10 residues. Germline lookup yields CDR1 SGHTA and CDR2 FQGNSA. The ends were cut back, 5 bases at V and 10 bases at J, with 6 bases in the middle. The CDR3 DNA is TGTGCCAGCAGCCCCCCCGAGCAGTTCTTC. Its protein product is CASSPPEQFF.

This chain joins TRBV11-2 and TRBJ2-3; D unresolved. In germline, CDR1 is SGHAT, CDR2 FQNNGV. The ends were cut back, 1 base at V and 7 bases at J, with 12 bases in the middle. This CDR3 has 14 residues. The DNA for the CDR3 is TGTGCCAGCAGCTTAGTGGTCGGAACCAATACGCAGTATTTT. Translation: CASSLVVGTNTQYF. The whole variable domain, remainder taken from reference TRBV11-2 and TRBJ2-3, is EAGVAQSPRYKIIEKRQSVAFWCNPISGHATLYWYQQILGQGPKLLIQFQNNGVVDDSQLPKDRFSAERLKGVDSTLKIQPAKLEDSAVYLCASSLVVGTNTQYFGPGTRLTVL.

This clone came up a few times. The chain links TRBV30 to TRBJ1-5; D gene ambiguous. Germline V CDR1 and CDR2: GTSNPN, SVGIG (reference sequence). The CDR3 is 17 amino acids. Trimming shortened V by 1 base and J by 0 bases, and 16 bases separated the two germline ends. The CDR3 sequence is CAWSGSSSRTSNQPQHF. The CDR3 DNA is TGTGCCTGGAGTGGCTCGAGCAGTCGAACTAGCAATCAGCCCCAGCATTTT.

The gene calls are TRBV5-1 and TRBJ1-5; TRBD1 is a possible D gene (5 bases). The V gene lost 0 bases and the J gene lost 6 bases, with 13 bases spanning the gap. In germline, CDR1 is SGHRS, CDR2 YFSETQ. The CDR3 covers 15 residues. CDR3 sequence: CASSLDGGEAQPQHF. CDR3 nucleotide sequence: TGCGCCAGCAGCTTGGATGGGGGAGAGGCTCAGCCCCAGCATTTT.

This clone has a single count. V gene TRBV6-5 combines with J gene TRBJ2-1; TRBD2 agrees at 8 bases. CDR1 and CDR2 from the germline V gene are MNHEY and SVGAGI. CDR3 length: 15 residues. With V trimmed by 3 bases and J by 7 bases, 8 bases remained unmatched. CDR3 protein: CASSYFAGGENEQFF. DNA of the CDR3: TGTGCCAGCAGTTATTTCGCGGGAGGAGAGAATGAGCAGTTCTTC.

The chain has TRBV9 and TRBJ2-5; 8 bases line up with TRBD2. The better agreement between TRBJ2-7 and the DNA end casts doubt on the J call. The CDR3 is made up of 14 amino acids. Germline V lookup: CDR1 SGDLS, CDR2 YYNGEE. The CDR3 region is CASSLSGKSYEQYF. The CDR3 DNA reads TGTGCCAGCAGCCTTAGCGGGAAAAGCTACGAGCAGTACTTC.

This clone turned up a few times. The genes are TRBV12-5 and TRBJ1-4; D possibly corresponds to TRBD1 (6 bases). V was pared by 4 bases and J by 6 bases, with 12 bases between. The CDR3 is 14 residues long. Germline V gene sequence: CDR1 LGHNT, CDR2 FRNRAP. CDR3 nucleotide sequence: TGTGCTAGTGGTTGGGGACACGGGGATGAAAAACTGTTTTTT. The encoded protein is CASGWGHGDEKLFF.

V gene TRBV4-1 combines with J gene TRBJ2-7; D remains ambiguous. V lost 2 bases and J 1 base, leaving 9 bases between the germline ends. Germline loops: CDR1 MGHRA, CDR2 YSYEKL. CDR3 length: 14 residues. For the CDR3, the DNA is TGCGCCAGCAGCCAACCCACTGGGTCCTACGAGCAGTACTTC. This encodes CASSQPTGSYEQYF.

The chain couples TRBV9 to TRBJ2-2; 13 bases map to TRBD2. The CDR3 is made up of 16 amino acids. With 1 base clipped from V and 5 bases from J, the junction kept 2 bases outside the gene matches. The V gene's germline CDR1 is SGDLS and CDR2 YYNGEE. CDR3 loop: CASSVTSGRETGELFF. The CDR3 nucleotides read TGTGCCAGCAGCGTAACTAGCGGGAGGGAAACCGGGGAGCTGTTTTTT.

This sequence joins TRBV28 and TRBJ2-5, with TRBD2 matching 11 bases. Germline V gives CDR1 MDHEN, CDR2 SYDVKM. This CDR3 has 16 residues. V lost 5 bases, J lost 5 bases, and 10 bases stayed unmatched. The CDR3 spells CASSRTSGSLGETQYF. The CDR3 DNA reads TGTGCCAGCAGTCGCACTAGCGGGAGCCTGGGCGAGACCCAGTACTTC.

This CDR3 is CASSLGVRDEQYF. The CDR3 DNA reads TGTGCCAGCAGCTTAGGGGTCAGGGACGAGCAGTACTTC. The J gene is TRBJ2-7, the V gene TRBV7-8, with a weak D call TRBD1 (5 bases). V lost 1 base to trimming and J lost 5 bases, with 9 bases between them. The CDR3 sequence is 13 residues long. CDR1 and CDR2 (germline): SGHVS, FQNEAQ.

The J gene is TRBJ2-5, the V gene TRBV15; no reliable D call. There are 14 residues in the CDR3. CDR1 is LNHNV, CDR2 YYDKDF, per germline (reference sequence). Trimming took 5 bases from V and 1 from J, leaving 11 bases between them. CDR3 in amino acids: CATSPGRIQETQYF. As DNA, the CDR3 is TGTGCCACCAGCCCCGGACGTATCCAAGAGACCCAGTACTTC.

The chain links TRBV7-8 to TRBJ2-5, with TRBD2 as a possible D gene (5 bases). The CDR3 runs to 14 residues. Trimming cost V 2 bases and J 3 bases, with 10 bases left between them. Germline CDR1 and CDR2: SGHVS and FQNEAQ. Here the CDR3 DNA reads TGTGCCAGCAGCTTATGGCGGGCTGAAGAGACCCAGTACTTC. As protein: CASSLWRAEETQYF.

The chain joins TRBV7-2 to TRBJ1-5, with D possibly being TRBD1 (5 bases). Germline V lookup: CDR1 SGHTA, CDR2 FQGNSA. The CDR3 totals 14 residues. V was shortened by 1 base and J by 6 bases, with 10 bases between the two germline ends. CDR3 bases: TGTGCCAGCAGCTTAGTCGAGGGACCTCAGCCCCAGCATTTT. Its translation: CASSLVEGPQPQHF. Full variable domain (outside the CDR3, taken from reference TRBV7-2 and TRBJ1-5): GAGVSQSPSNKVTEKGKDVELRCDPISGHTALYWYRQSLGQGLEFLIYFQGNSAPDKSGLPSDRFSAERTGGSVSTLTIQRTQQEDSAVYLCASSLVEGPQPQHFGDGTRLSIL.

The gene calls are TRBV28 and TRBJ1-5; D remains unclear. The CDR3 spans 13 residues. The ends were cut back, 6 bases at V and 5 bases at J, with 11 bases in the middle. The germline CDR1 and CDR2 sequences are MDHEN and SYDVKM. CDR3 DNA: TGTGCCAGCAGGGAATCCGTAGATCAGCCCCAGCATTTT. Amino acids: CASRESVDQPQHF.

This clone was found many times. The CDR3 bases are TGTGCCACCACGACCTTCTCTGGAAACACCATATATTTT. This encodes CATTTFSGNTIYF. This chain uses TRBV19 with TRBJ1-3; D unclear. Trimming removed 10 bases from V and 0 bases from J, with 10 bases in between. The CDR3 extends over 13 amino acids. Germline V gene data show CDR1 as LNHDA and CDR2 as SQIVND (reference sequence).

A single count supports this clone. The DNA for the CDR3 is TGCGCCAGCAGCTTGATCACCGGGGGGAACACCATATATTTT. Translating it yields CASSLITGGNTIYF. The chain recombines TRBV5-1 with TRBJ1-3; possibly TRBD1 for D (5 bases). The CDR3 runs 14 residues. V gave up 1 base and J gave up 7 bases, with 12 bases separating them. The V gene's germline CDR1 is SGHRS and CDR2 YFSETQ.

The V call is TRBV19, the J call TRBJ2-3; D is perhaps TRBD1 (5 bases). V dropped 2 bases and J dropped 1 base, with 7 bases sitting between them. The CDR3 length is 14 residues. The germline gives CDR1 LNHDA, CDR2 SQIVND (reference sequence). The CDR3 nucleotides are TGTGCCAGTAGTATACAGGGTGGCACAGATACGCAGTATTTT. Translated, it gives CASSIQGGTDTQYF.

The genes are TRBV9 and TRBJ2-1, with D tentatively TRBD2 (6 bases). This CDR3 is 13 amino acids long. The germline V gene has CDR1 SGDLS and CDR2 YYNGEE. Trimming pared 3 bases from V and 15 bases from J, leaving 19 bases between. CDR3 sequence: CASSEGTAGSSFF. In nucleotides, the CDR3 is TGTGCCAGCAGCGAAGGGACCGCCGGGAGTTCGTTCTTC.

This chain uses TRBV27 with TRBJ2-5, with TRBD1 matching 9 bases. The J call may be faulty, since TRBJ2-7 better matches the DNA end. The CDR3 is 17 amino acids. Germline lookup yields CDR1 MNHEY and CDR2 SMNVEV (reference sequence). The CDR3 spells CASSPSVGDRESYEQYF. The CDR3 DNA reads TGTGCCAGCAGTCCCTCTGTTGGGGACAGGGAGTCCTACGAGCAGTACTTC.

The V and J genes are TRBV10-3 and TRBJ1-6, with D perhaps TRBD1 (5 bases). V was trimmed by 1 base and J by 11 bases, leaving 9 bases between them. Germline V lookup: CDR1 ENHRY, CDR2 SYGVKD. The CDR3 is made up of 13 amino acids. Here the CDR3 reads CAISELGTAPLHF. The CDR3 coding sequence is TGTGCCATCAGTGAGTTGGGGACGGCACCCCTCCACTTT.

As for this clone: The CDR3 ends on some other residue instead of the conserved phenylalanine or tryptophan, so this is likely a read error. This chain uses TRBV19 with TRBJ1-2; D is unclear. The CDR3 sequence is 12 residues long. The germline V and J ends were trimmed by 7 bases and 1 base, with 7 bases remaining between them. The germline gives CDR1 LNHDA, CDR2 SQIVND (reference sequence). CDR3 nucleotides: TGTGCCAGTATAAGCAGTAACTATGGCTACACCCTC. This gives the protein CASISSNYGYTL.

V gene TRBV19 combines with J gene TRBJ1-2; TRBD1 matches 9 bases. Germline-derived CDR1 and CDR2 are LNHDA and SQIVND (reference sequence). The CDR3 runs to 14 residues. The V segment lost 5 bases and the J segment 4 bases; nucleotides outside the gene matches: 5. The CDR3 DNA is TGTGCCAGTAGTGGGGACAGGGCCATCTATGGCTACACCTTC. Its translation: CASSGDRAIYGYTF.

The chain employs TRBV28 and TRBJ1-6; 7 bases fit TRBD1. CDR3 length: 15 amino acids. The germline gives CDR1 MDHEN, CDR2 SYDVKM. V was pared by 2 bases and J by 8 bases, with 6 bases of the junction left unmatched. The CDR3 here is CASSLGGTADSPLHF. CDR3 bases: TGTGCCAGCAGTTTAGGTGGGACAGCAGATTCACCCCTCCACTTT.

V gene TRBV5-1 combines with J gene TRBJ1-1; no clear D gene. The CDR3 length is 13 residues. The V and J ends lost 0 bases and 1 base respectively, with 4 bases between them. The germline gives CDR1 SGHRS, CDR2 YFSETQ. CDR3 in amino acids: CASSLEQNTEAFF. The CDR3, as DNA: TGCGCCAGCAGCTTGGAACAGAACACTGAAGCTTTCTTT.

The chain is built from TRBV2 and TRBJ1-6; unclear D gene. CDR1 and CDR2 from the germline V gene are SNHLY and FYNNEI. V dropped 3 bases and J dropped 4 bases, with 13 bases sitting between them. The CDR3 runs to 16 residues. CDR3 in DNA: TGTGCCAGCAGTGAGAGAGTGACAAATTATAATTCACCCCTCCACTTT. Translated, it gives CASSERVTNYNSPLHF.

The V and J genes are TRBV5-1 and TRBJ2-1, with D possibly TRBD1 on 6 matching bases. This CDR3 has 14 amino acids. Germline V gene data show CDR1 as SGHRS and CDR2 as YFSETQ. Trimming shortened V by 3 bases and J by 8 bases, and 15 bases separated the two germline ends. The CDR3 sequence is CASSSGTQGDEQFF. The CDR3 nucleotides are TGCGCCAGCAGCTCCGGGACACAGGGTGATGAGCAGTTCTTC.

The chain has TRBV7-8 and TRBJ2-1, with a possible D match to TRBD2 (5 bases). Germline loops: CDR1 SGHVS, CDR2 FQNEAQ. This CDR3 has 14 residues. Trimming left V 5 bases short and J 0 bases short, with 8 bases between. CDR3 DNA sequence: TGTGCCAGCAGCCACCGGGACTCCTACAATGAGCAGTTCTTC. It translates to CASSHRDSYNEQFF. The full variable domain, in which reference TRBV7-8 and TRBJ2-1 provide the parts outside the CDR3, is GAGVSQSPRYKVAKRGQDVALRCDPISGHVSLFWYQQALGQGPEFLTYFQNEAQLDKSGLPSDRFFAERPEGSVSTLKIQRTQQEDSAVYLCASSHRDSYNEQFFGPGTRLTVL.

This sequence joins TRBV9 and TRBJ2-2; TRBD2 matches 7 bases. J gave up 5 bases and V 3 bases, and 7 bases lay outside the gene matches. Germline V gene lookup returns CDR1 SGDLS and CDR2 YYNGEE. This CDR3 is 15 amino acids long. This chain's CDR3 is CASSASGLGTGELFF. In DNA, the CDR3 is TGTGCCAGCAGCGCTAGCGGATTGGGGACCGGGGAGCTGTTTTTT.

The chain employs TRBV18 and TRBJ2-1, with a tentative D call TRBD2 (5 bases). The germline V and J ends were trimmed by 5 bases and 6 bases, with 14 bases remaining between them. Germline V gene data show CDR1 as KGHSH and CDR2 as LQKENI. This CDR3 comprises 14 residues. The CDR3 protein is CASSKGAPGNEQFF. CDR3 sequence (DNA): TGTGCCAGCTCAAAGGGAGCCCCCGGCAATGAGCAGTTCTTC.